Shown below are 20 T cell receptor beta chains from a single sample sequenced in a study of beta chain features in type 1 diabetes. All of the isolated RNA was reverse transcribed, so expressed TCRB transcripts were sequenced. Method: immunoSEQ multiplex PCR; TCRdb's copy keeps in-frame clones and lacks some. The repertoire consists of under 900,000 clones, with 15% to 20% occurring once and the leading ten covering 0.02% to 0.025%. The material sequenced was naive CD4+ T cells from blood. These receptors all stem from a woman aged 18-29 years in good health.

The chain combines TRBV7-2 with TRBJ2-3; possibly TRBD1 for D (5 bases). CDR3 length: 16 residues. The V end lost 0 bases, the J end lost 3 bases, and 13 bases lay between the germline ends. Germline values: CDR1 SGHTA, CDR2 FQGNSA. The CDR3 DNA follows: TGTGCCAGCAGCTTAGCGGGTGGGGCATGGACAGATACGCAGTATTTT. Translated: CASSLAGGAWTDTQYF.

This chain uses TRBV21-1 with TRBJ2-7. TRBV21-1 is a known pseudogene. CDR3 length equals 17 residues. CDR3 in amino acids: CASSNGTPRSNSYEQYF. The CDR3, as DNA: TGTGCCAGCAGCAACGGGACCCCAAGATCGAACTCCTACGAGCAGTACTTC.

The V and J genes are TRBV5-4 and TRBJ2-1; D gene ambiguous. The CDR3 is 17 residues long. Germline CDR1 and CDR2: SGHNT and YYREEE (reference sequence). V lost 2 bases and J 0 bases, leaving 15 bases between the germline ends. This CDR3 is CASSLVRQSTSYNEQFF. CDR3 sequence (DNA): TGTGCCAGCAGCTTAGTCAGGCAAAGTACCTCCTACAATGAGCAGTTCTTC.

There are a few counts of this clone. This rearrangement joins TRBV5-6 to TRBJ2-1, with D maybe TRBD2 (6 bases). Looked up from germline, CDR1 is SGHDT and CDR2 is YYEEEE. V was shortened by 3 bases and J by 4 bases, with 8 bases between the two germline ends. The CDR3 loop spans 13 amino acids. The CDR3 region is CASSWDFYNEQFF. The CDR3 DNA is TGTGCCAGCAGCTGGGACTTTTACAATGAGCAGTTCTTC.

In its sample, this clone was seen a few times. The CDR3 bases are TGTGCCAGTAGTATAAGTGGGGACACATACAATGAGCAGTTCTTC. Amino acids: CASSISGDTYNEQFF. V and J are TRBV19 and TRBJ2-1; tentative D call: TRBD1 (6 bases). The V gene lost 2 bases and the J gene lost 4 bases, with 12 bases spanning the gap. This CDR3 is 15 amino acids long. Looked up from germline, CDR1 is LNHDA and CDR2 is SQIVND (reference sequence).

This chain uses TRBV18 with TRBJ2-7; maybe TRBD1 (6 bases). Germline CDR1 is KGHSH and CDR2 is LQKENI. V lost 6 bases, J lost 1 base, and 16 bases lay in between. This CDR3 has 15 amino acids. Here the CDR3 reads CASSPMDSGSYEQYF. As DNA, the CDR3 is TGTGCCAGCTCGCCTATGGACAGCGGATCCTACGAGCAGTACTTC.

Comments on this clone: This sample also contains other DNA sequences that code for the same CDR3. The rearrangement links TRBV19 to TRBJ2-1; a weak D match, TRBD2 (6 bases). The ends were cut back, 6 bases at V and 0 bases at J, with 6 bases in the middle. Germline V gene lookup returns CDR1 LNHDA and CDR2 SQIVND (reference sequence). The CDR3 consists of 13 residues. CDR3 residues: CASRRDSYNEQFF. CDR3 coding DNA: TGTGCCAGTAGGCGGGACTCCTACAATGAGCAGTTCTTC.

The CDR3 DNA reads TGTGCCAGCAGTGAGGGACTAGCGGAGATATACGAGCAGTACTTC. Its translation is CASSEGLAEIYEQYF. The chain recombines TRBV2 with TRBJ2-7, with 11 positions matching TRBD2. Germline CDR1 and CDR2: SNHLY and FYNNEI. Germline trimming cut 3 bases from V and 4 bases from J; bases unmatched to any gene: 5. The CDR3 contains 15 residues.

CDR3: CASSQDDRARGYTF. The CDR3 region has the DNA TGCGCCAGCAGCCAAGATGACAGGGCCCGGGGCTACACCTTC. The chain carries TRBV4-1 and TRBJ1-2, with 7 bases fitting TRBD1. Germline CDR1 and CDR2: MGHRA and YSYEKL. V lost 0 bases and J lost 8; bases outside the gene matches: 6. The CDR3 spans 14 residues.

The chain carries TRBV7-2 and TRBJ2-5; D possibly corresponds to TRBD1 (5 bases). From germline, CDR1 is SGHTA and CDR2 FQGNSA. The germline V and J ends were trimmed by 3 bases and 0 bases, with 11 bases remaining between them. The CDR3 contains 15 residues. CDR3 residues: CASSFRVVYQETQYF. The DNA for the CDR3 is TGTGCCAGCAGCTTCAGGGTAGTTTACCAAGAGACCCAGTACTTC.

This clone was picked up a small number of times. This rearrangement joins TRBV6-5 to TRBJ1-2; D is undetermined. The germline V and J ends were trimmed by 2 bases and 12 bases, with 10 bases remaining between them. Germline V gene lookup returns CDR1 MNHEY and CDR2 SVGAGI. The CDR3 sequence is 11 residues long. The CDR3 reads CASSYGLEHTF. The CDR3 bases are TGTGCCAGCAGTTACGGGTTGGAGCACACCTTC.

A few counts support this clone. The rearrangement uses TRBV28 and TRBJ2-3; the match to TRBD2 covers 14 bases. J gave up 6 bases and V 5 bases, and 1 base lay outside the gene matches. The CDR3 is 14 amino acids. The germline V gene has CDR1 MDHEN and CDR2 SYDVKM. The CDR3 loop reads CASSRTSGRDTQYF. CDR3 DNA: TGTGCCAGCAGTCGGACTAGCGGGAGGGATACGCAGTATTTT.

This clone was seen a handful of times. J is TRBJ2-6 and V is TRBV29-1; perhaps D is TRBD1 or TRBD2 (5 bases each). Trimming removed 4 bases at V and 0 bases at J, with 13 bases between. Germline lookup yields CDR1 SQVTM and CDR2 ANQGSEA. The CDR3 runs to 16 residues. CDR3 loop: CSVGTFGTSGANVLTF. The CDR3 DNA reads as TGCAGCGTTGGGACATTCGGGACCTCTGGGGCCAACGTCCTGACTTTC.

The genes are TRBV7-9 and TRBJ2-5, with no clear D. CDR3 length equals 12 residues. V was shortened by 2 bases and J by 5 bases, with 6 bases between the two germline ends. Germline V CDR1 and CDR2: SEHNR, FQNEAQ (reference sequence). The CDR3 here is CASSLNGETQYF. The CDR3 DNA is TGTGCCAGCAGCTTAAACGGGGAGACCCAGTACTTC.

There are a few counts of this clone. The genes are TRBV2 and TRBJ2-2, with D tentatively TRBD2 (6 bases). The germline V gene has CDR1 SNHLY and CDR2 FYNNEI. Trimming left V 8 bases short and J 5 bases short, with 12 bases between. The CDR3 totals 13 residues. The CDR3 here is CASFLGGTGELFF. CDR3 bases: TGTGCCAGCTTCCTAGGAGGGACCGGGGAGCTGTTTTTT.

The chain employs TRBV27 and TRBJ1-2, with D maybe TRBD1 (6 bases). The CDR3 has 14 residues. The V and J ends lost 5 bases and 2 bases respectively, with 12 bases between them. CDR1 is MNHEY and CDR2 is SMNVEV in the germline V gene (reference sequence). The CDR3 reads CASSTTGQNYGYTF. Written as DNA, the CDR3 is TGTGCCAGCAGTACGACAGGTCAGAACTATGGCTACACCTTC.

The chain joins TRBV9 to TRBJ2-5, with 9 bases aligning to TRBD2. After removal of 0 bases from V and 5 bases from J, the junction contained 5 bases not matched to a gene. The germline CDR1 and CDR2 sequences are SGDLS and YYNGEE. The CDR3 has 15 amino acids. The CDR3 DNA reads TGTGCCAGCAGCGTAGGAGGCGGGAGGGAGGAGACCCAGTACTTC. Translated, it gives CASSVGGGREETQYF.

The J gene is TRBJ2-3, the V gene TRBV5-4, with 12 bases identical to TRBD1. The CDR3 has 16 residues. J gave up 2 bases and V 4 bases, and 5 bases lay outside the gene matches. The germline CDR1 and CDR2 sequences are SGHNT and YYREEE (reference sequence). CDR3 sequence reads: CASSLRDRGLTDTQYF. DNA for the CDR3: TGTGCCAGCAGCCTCCGGGACAGGGGGCTCACAGATACGCAGTATTTT.

V gene TRBV4-3 combines with J gene TRBJ1-4, with TRBD1 matching 7 bases. The CDR3 has 16 residues. The V gene end was trimmed by 3 bases and the J gene end by 6 bases; junction bases not matched to a gene: 10. Germline CDR1 LGHNA, CDR2 YSLEER. The CDR3 region is CASSQTPGGAHEKLFF. The CDR3 DNA sequence: TGCGCCAGCAGCCAGACGCCAGGGGGGGCACATGAAAAACTGTTTTTT.

The V call is TRBV19, the J call TRBJ2-2; D may be TRBD2 (5 bases). The germline V gene encodes CDR1 LNHDA and CDR2 SQIVND (reference sequence). This CDR3 has 14 residues. V lost 8 bases, J lost 0 bases, and 10 bases lay in between. The CDR3 sequence is CASRRESNTGELFF. The CDR3 DNA reads as TGTGCCAGTCGAAGGGAGTCGAACACCGGGGAGCTGTTTTTT.